Reported below is one T cell receptor (beta chain). Its antigen is not known. The CDR3 runs 13 residues. Germline V lookup: CDR1 SGHTA, CDR2 FQGNSA. V gave up 6 bases and J gave up 3 bases, with 12 bases separating them. TCRdb's table, derived via immunoSEQ multiplex PCR, lists solely in-frame clones and lacks some. The sample has a few hundred thousand clones, roughly 91% seen once; the top ten hold 3% to 3.5%. The data stem from a study of cytomegalovirus exposure and HLA in healthy donors. The study's findings and limits: Later, an analysis found that TCR clusters from the first cohort tended to co-occur in the roughly 120 validation repertoires.

This chain uses TRBV7-2 with TRBJ2-7, with D perhaps matching TRBD1 or TRBD2 (5 bases each). The clonotype comes from a woman between 25 and 40 years old in good health and CMV-seronegative. The sequencing input was PBMCs. The CDR3 spells CASRAGARYEQYF. For the CDR3, the DNA is TGTGCCAGCAGGGCCGGGGCTCGCTACGAGCAGTACTTC.